Only one count was recorded for the clone carrying this T cell receptor (beta chain). The data were obtained in a study of blood T cell repertoires in COVID-19. CDR1 is LGHNA and CDR2 is YSLEER in the germline V gene. This CDR3 has 16 residues. Germline trimming cut 0 bases from V and 9 bases from J; bases unmatched to any gene: 6. Per the study methods: Nucleated cell counts were estimated from reference gene primer amplification. The data were produced by immunoSEQ multiplex PCR, yet TCRdb's version contains in-frame clones alone and is incomplete. V, J and clone size reflect that table, while D and trimming were determined from the DNA. Of some 320,000 clones in the sample, less than 85% were seen once.

The receptor's source is a woman in her thirties who had been exposed to COVID-19. This chain joins TRBV4-3 and TRBJ1-6, with 9 nucleotides matching TRBD1. The sample taken for sequencing was PBMCs or T cells enriched from blood (not recorded which). The CDR3: CASSQDTGGTGSPLHF. CDR3 coding DNA: TGCGCCAGCAGCCAAGATACAGGGGGCACGGGTTCACCCCTCCACTTT.